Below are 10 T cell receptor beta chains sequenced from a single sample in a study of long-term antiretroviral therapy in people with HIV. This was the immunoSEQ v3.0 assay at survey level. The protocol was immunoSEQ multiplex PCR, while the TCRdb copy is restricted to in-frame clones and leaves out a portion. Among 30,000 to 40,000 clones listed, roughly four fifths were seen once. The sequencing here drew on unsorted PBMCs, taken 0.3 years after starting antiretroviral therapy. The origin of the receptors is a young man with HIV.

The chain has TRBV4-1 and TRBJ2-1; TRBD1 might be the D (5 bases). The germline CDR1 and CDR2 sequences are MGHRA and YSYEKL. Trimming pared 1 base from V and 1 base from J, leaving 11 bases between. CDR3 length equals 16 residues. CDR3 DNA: TGCGCCAGCAGCCAAGTCGAACAGGAGTCCTACAATGAGCAGTTCTTC. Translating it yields CASSQVEQESYNEQFF.

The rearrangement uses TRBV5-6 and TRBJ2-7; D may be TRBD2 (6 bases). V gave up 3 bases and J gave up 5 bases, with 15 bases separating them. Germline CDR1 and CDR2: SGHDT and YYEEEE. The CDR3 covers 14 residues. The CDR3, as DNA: TGTGCCAGCAGCTCGGACATCGGGGGTCACGAGCAGTACTTC. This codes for CASSSDIGGHEQYF.

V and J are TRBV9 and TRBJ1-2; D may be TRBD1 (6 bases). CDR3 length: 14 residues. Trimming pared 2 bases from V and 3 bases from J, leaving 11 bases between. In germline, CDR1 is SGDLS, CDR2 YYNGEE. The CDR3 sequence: CASSVGGPDYGYTF. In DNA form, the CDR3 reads TGTGCCAGCAGCGTTGGGGGCCCCGACTATGGCTACACCTTC.

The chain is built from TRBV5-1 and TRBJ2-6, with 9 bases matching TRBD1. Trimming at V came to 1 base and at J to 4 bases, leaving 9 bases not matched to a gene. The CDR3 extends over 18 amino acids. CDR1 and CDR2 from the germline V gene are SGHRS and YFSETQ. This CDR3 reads CASSLTGTGYSGANVLTF. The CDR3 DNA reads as TGCGCCAGCAGCTTGACCGGGACAGGGTACTCCGGGGCCAACGTCCTGACTTTC. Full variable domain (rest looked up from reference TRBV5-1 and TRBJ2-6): KAGVTQTPRYLIKTRGQQVTLSCSPISGHRSVSWYQQTPGQGLQFLFEYFSETQRNKGNFPGRFSGRQFSNSRSEMNVSTLELGDSALYLCASSLTGTGYSGANVLTFGAGSRLTVL.

CDR3 protein: CASSLGTGEQYF. The CDR3 DNA is TGTGCCAGCAGCTTGGGGACGGGGGAGCAGTACTTC. The chain couples TRBV5-6 to TRBJ2-7, with D possibly matching TRBD2 (5 bases). V was cut by 0 bases and J by 7 bases, with 8 bases left in between. The CDR3 extends over 12 amino acids. Looked up from germline, CDR1 is SGHDT and CDR2 is YYEEEE.

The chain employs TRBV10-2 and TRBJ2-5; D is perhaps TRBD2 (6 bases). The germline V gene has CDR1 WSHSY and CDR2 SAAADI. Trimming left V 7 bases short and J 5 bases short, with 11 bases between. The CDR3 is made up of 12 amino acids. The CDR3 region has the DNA TGCGCCAGCAAGCAAGGAGGGGAGACCCAGTACTTC. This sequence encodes CASKQGGETQYF.

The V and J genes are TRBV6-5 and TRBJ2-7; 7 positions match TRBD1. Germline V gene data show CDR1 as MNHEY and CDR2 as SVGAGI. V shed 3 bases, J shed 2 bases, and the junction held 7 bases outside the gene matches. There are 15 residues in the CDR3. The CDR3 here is CASSYWPGGTYEQYF. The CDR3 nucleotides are TGTGCCAGCAGTTATTGGCCAGGGGGAACCTACGAGCAGTACTTC.

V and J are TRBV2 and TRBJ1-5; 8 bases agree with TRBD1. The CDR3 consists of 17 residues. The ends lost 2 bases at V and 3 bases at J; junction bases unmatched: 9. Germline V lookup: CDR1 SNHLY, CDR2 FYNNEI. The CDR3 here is CASSESRGRRINQPQHF. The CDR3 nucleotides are TGTGCCAGCAGTGAATCCAGGGGGCGAAGGATCAATCAGCCCCAGCATTTT.

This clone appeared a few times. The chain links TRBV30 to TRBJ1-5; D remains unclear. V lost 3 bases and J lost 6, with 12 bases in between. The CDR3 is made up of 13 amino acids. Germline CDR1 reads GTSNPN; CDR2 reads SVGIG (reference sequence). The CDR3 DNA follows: TGTGCCTGGAGCGCGGAGGGTGGTCAGCCCCAGCATTTT. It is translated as CAWSAEGGQPQHF. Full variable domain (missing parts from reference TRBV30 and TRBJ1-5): SQTIHQWPATLVQPVGSPLSLECTVEGTSNPNLYWYRQAAGRGLQLLFYSVGIGQISSEVPQNLSASRPQDRQFILSSKKLLLSDSGFYLCAWSAEGGQPQHFGDGTRLSIL.

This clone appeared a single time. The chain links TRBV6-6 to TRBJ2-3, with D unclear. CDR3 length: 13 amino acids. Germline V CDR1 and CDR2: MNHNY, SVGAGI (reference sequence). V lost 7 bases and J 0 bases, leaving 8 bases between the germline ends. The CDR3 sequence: CASNRVSTDTQYF. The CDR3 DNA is TGTGCCAGCAACCGGGTCAGCACAGATACGCAGTATTTT.